Below, one T cell receptor beta chain is given with its context. The data belong to a study of blood T cell repertoires in COVID-19. On the study more broadly: The United States, Italy and Spain were the sources of the acute and convalescent COVID-19 samples. T cells, B-cell-depleted T cells, or PBMCs provided the cDNA or gDNA that served as material.

Here immunoSEQ multiplex PCR was the method, and the copy in TCRdb shows in-frame clones only, minus some. The sample has over 50,000 clones; roughly 80% are singletons. Donors were grouped by their self-reported clinical history. Trimming cost V 2 bases and J 4 bases; bases outside gene matches: 5. The germline CDR1 and CDR2 sequences are LNHDA and SQIVND (reference sequence). CDR3 length equals 15 residues. Sequencing input: PBMCs or T cells enriched from blood (not recorded which). The source of this sequence is a woman in her 40s with acute COVID-19. The chain links TRBV19 to TRBJ2-3; TRBD2 agrees at 8 bases. As DNA, the CDR3 is TGTGCCAGTAGTATATTCAGCGGGAGTTCAGATACGCAGTATTTT. Its translation: CASSIFSGSSDTQYF.